This passage covers 31 T cell receptor beta chains from one sample sequenced in a study of T-cell reconstitution after alpha-beta-depleted transplantation in children. A TCRbeta library incorporating unique molecular identifiers was prepared. TCRdb passed the PCR reads through MiXCR, listing each CDR3 protein once. The sample has 150,000 to 200,000 distinct CDR3 sequences, roughly 6.8% seen once; the top ten hold around 3.1%. The sequencing here drew on PBMCs from the stem cell graft donor, taken from the stem cell graft. These receptors all stem from a human donor who donated a stem cell graft to a child with Wiskott-Aldrich syndrome.

This clonotype was counted between two and nine times. The V gene is TRBV5-1, the J gene TRBJ2-1, with 9 nucleotides matching TRBD2. The CDR3 spans 18 residues. Germline CDR1 and CDR2: SGHRS and YFSETQ. Germline trimming cut 0 bases from V and 4 bases from J; bases unmatched to any gene: 11. The CDR3 is CASSLAGLAGSVYNEQFF. The CDR3 region has the DNA TGCGCCAGCAGCTTGGCCGGGCTAGCGGGATCAGTATACAATGAGCAGTTCTTC. The full variable domain, its missing parts supplied by reference TRBV5-1 and TRBJ2-1, is KAGVTQTPRYLIKTRGQQVTLSCSPISGHRSVSWYQQTPGQGLQFLFEYFSETQRNKGNFPGRFSGRQFSNSRSEMNVSTLELGDSALYLCASSLAGLAGSVYNEQFFGPGTRLTVL.

The chain carries TRBV12-3 or TRBV12-4 and TRBJ1-4; perhaps TRBD1 as D (6 bases). CDR3 size: 13 residues. Trimming shortened V by 6 bases and J by 5 bases, and 10 bases separated the two germline ends. CDR3 nucleotide sequence: TGTGCCAGCAGCGGGACACGCAATGAAAAACTGTTTTTT. Amino acids: CASSGTRNEKLFF.

This clonotype was observed at least ten times. V usage is TRBV23-1 and J usage is TRBJ1-5; 8 bases are a match to TRBD1. TRBV23-1 is labeled an ORF, and its function is uncertain. The V gene end was trimmed by 7 bases and the J gene end by 5 bases; junction bases not matched to a gene: 10. The CDR3 consists of 15 residues. CDR3 in DNA: TGCGCCAGCAACCTCGTGACAGGGGATGATCAGCCCCAGCATTTT. Encoded protein: CASNLVTGDDQPQHF.

This clonotype was detected ten times or more. The chain recombines TRBV7-8 with TRBJ2-1; perhaps TRBD2 as D (5 bases). This CDR3 has 11 amino acids. CDR1 and CDR2 (germline): SGHVS, FQNEAQ. The V and J ends lost 9 bases and 4 bases respectively, with 7 bases between them. The CDR3 loop reads CASGLYNEQFF. In nucleotides, the CDR3 is TGTGCCAGTGGACTGTACAATGAGCAGTTCTTC. The variable domain in full, with the rest retrieved from reference TRBV7-8 and TRBJ2-1, is GAGVSQSPRYKVAKRGQDVALRCDPISGHVSLFWYQQALGQGPEFLTYFQNEAQLDKSGLPSDRFFAERPEGSVSTLKIQRTQQEDSAVYLCASGLYNEQFFGPGTRLTVL.

This clonotype appeared many times. The rearrangement uses TRBV24-1 and TRBJ2-2; no clear D. This CDR3 region has 14 residues. The germline V and J ends were trimmed by 2 bases and 3 bases, with 6 bases remaining between them. Germline CDR1 reads KGHDR; CDR2 reads SFDVKD. Here the CDR3 DNA reads TGTGCCACCAGTGATTCCAGGCACACCGGGGAGCTGTTTTTT. Translated, it gives CATSDSRHTGELFF.

This clonotype was recorded many times. The rearrangement links TRBV6-2 or TRBV6-3 to TRBJ2-7; tentative D call: TRBD1 (5 bases). The CDR3 has 13 amino acids. V shed 6 bases and J shed 8 bases, with 17 bases lying between them. Germline loops: CDR1 MNHEY, CDR2 SVGEGT. CDR3 sequence: CASSLALADKQYF. The CDR3, as DNA: TGTGCCAGCAGCCTGGCGCTTGCGGACAAGCAGTACTTC.

This chain connects TRBV21-1 to TRBJ2-7; TRBD1 was called by the table and not checked on the DNA. TRBV21-1 is a listed pseudogene. This CDR3 region has 14 residues. This CDR3 reads CASTGTGDFYEQYF. CDR3 bases: TGTGCCAGCACCGGGACAGGGGATTTCTACGAGCAGTACTTC.

Ten or more counts support this clonotype. V gene TRBV18 combines with J gene TRBJ2-1; D is unresolved. Looked up from germline, CDR1 is KGHSH and CDR2 is LQKENI. The CDR3 contains 14 residues. V was clipped by 1 base and J by 0 bases, with 4 bases between them. The CDR3 protein is CASSPQGSYNEQFF. Written as DNA, the CDR3 is TGTGCCAGCTCACCACAGGGCTCCTACAATGAGCAGTTCTTC.

The rearrangement links TRBV30 to TRBJ2-2; perhaps D is TRBD1 or TRBD2 (5 bases each). The CDR3 contains 15 residues. The germline gives CDR1 GTSNPN, CDR2 SVGIG (reference sequence). Trimming took 8 bases from V and 6 from J, leaving 22 bases between them. The CDR3 spells CAGLLGPHTAGELFF. Here the CDR3 DNA reads TGTGCCGGACTCTTGGGACCACACACCGCCGGGGAGCTGTTTTTT.

This clonotype was counted at least ten times. CDR3 loop: CSARDVQQSYEQYF. The CDR3 nucleotides are TGCAGTGCTAGAGATGTACAGCAGAGCTACGAGCAGTACTTC. The genes are TRBV20-1 and TRBJ2-7; D not resolved. This CDR3 contains 14 residues. Germline V CDR1 and CDR2: DFQATT, SNEGSKA (reference sequence). V lost 0 bases, J lost 3 bases, and 12 bases lay in between.

This clonotype was seen ten or more times. V usage is TRBV5-1 and J usage is TRBJ2-3; TRBD1 matches 7 bases. The V gene end was trimmed by 3 bases and the J gene end by 2 bases; junction bases not matched to a gene: 6. Germline V gene data show CDR1 as SGHRS and CDR2 as YFSETQ. The CDR3 spans 15 residues. CDR3 nucleotides: TGCGCCAGCAGCTCCAGACAGGGTACCACAGATACGCAGTATTTT. Its protein product is CASSSRQGTTDTQYF.

This clonotype was observed a few times. This chain connects TRBV6-6 to TRBJ2-1, with a possible D match to TRBD1 (6 bases). CDR3 length: 13 amino acids. The V gene lost 6 bases and the J gene lost 9 bases, with 15 bases spanning the gap. The V gene's germline CDR1 is MNHNY and CDR2 SVGAGI (reference sequence). In DNA, the CDR3 is TGTGCCAGCAGCCCTCGATTGGACAGTGAGCAGTTCTTC. It is translated as CASSPRLDSEQFF.

This clonotype was recorded many times. The chain joins TRBV6-1 to TRBJ2-1, with D perhaps TRBD2 (5 bases). V gave up 10 bases and J gave up 0 bases, with 13 bases separating them. Germline lookup yields CDR1 MNHNS and CDR2 SASEGT. The CDR3 sequence is 14 residues long. The CDR3 is CATSGSSSYNEQFF. CDR3 in DNA: TGTGCCACCTCGGGGTCGTCCTCCTACAATGAGCAGTTCTTC.

This clonotype appeared many times. The genes are TRBV20-1 and TRBJ1-4; the D gene is possibly TRBD1 (6 bases). Per the germline V gene, CDR1 is DFQATT and CDR2 is SNEGSKA (reference sequence). The CDR3 length is 14 residues. V was pared by 3 bases and J by 10 bases, with 18 bases between. CDR3 nucleotide sequence: TGCAGTGCTAGGGGAGGGGGGGACACTAGAAAACTGTTTTTT. Its translation is CSARGGGDTRKLFF.

The gene calls are TRBV6-1 and TRBJ1-5; no firm D call. CDR3 size: 14 residues. With 7 bases removed from V and 2 bases from J, the gap between germline ends came to 12 bases. CDR1 MNHNS and CDR2 SASEGT come from the germline V gene. Here the CDR3 reads CASNTEFRNQPQHF. The CDR3 region has the DNA TGTGCCAGCAACACAGAATTTCGCAATCAGCCCCAGCATTTT.

Many counts were recorded for this clonotype. The rearrangement joins TRBV2 to TRBJ1-1; 7 bases line up with TRBD1. V lost 1 base to trimming and J lost 7 bases; unmatched junction nucleotides: 6. Per the germline V gene, CDR1 is SNHLY and CDR2 is FYNNEI. The CDR3 has 14 residues. CDR3 residues: CASSEEGGRGEAFF. CDR3 DNA: TGTGCCAGCAGTGAAGAAGGGGGCAGGGGTGAAGCTTTCTTT. Complete variable domain (other parts from reference TRBV2 and TRBJ1-1): EPEVTQTPSHQVTQMGQEVILRCVPISNHLYFYWYRQILGQKVEFLVSFYNNEISEKSEIFDDQFSVERPDGSNFTLKIRSTKLEDSAMYFCASSEEGGRGEAFFGQGTRLTVV.

This clonotype has a count of ten or more. The chain is built from TRBV7-2 and TRBJ1-1; D is perhaps TRBD1 (5 bases). V was pared by 0 bases and J by 11 bases, with 16 bases between. CDR3 length: 14 residues. In germline, CDR1 is SGHTA, CDR2 FQGNSA. CDR3 coding DNA: TGTGCCAGCAGCTTAGCGTACAACAACGAGGGGGCTTTCTTT. It yields the protein CASSLAYNNEGAFF.

This clonotype was observed many times. V gene TRBV27 combines with J gene TRBJ2-5; possibly TRBD1 for D (5 bases). In germline, CDR1 is MNHEY, CDR2 SMNVEV (reference sequence). This CDR3 spans 17 amino acids. V lost 1 base, J lost 1 base, and 16 bases lay in between. The CDR3 sequence: CASSLYGVDSSQETQYF. DNA for the CDR3: TGTGCCAGCAGTTTATACGGCGTTGACAGTAGCCAAGAGACCCAGTACTTC.

The chain combines TRBV7-8 with TRBJ1-5; no firm D call. The CDR3 loop spans 15 amino acids. The germline CDR1 and CDR2 sequences are SGHVS and FQNEAQ. Trimming took off 6 bases at V and 2 bases at J, with 14 bases between the two ends. In nucleotides, the CDR3 is TGTGCCAGCAGGCTATTTGCTGGTGGCAATCAGCCCCAGCATTTT. Amino acid sequence: CASRLFAGGNQPQHF.

A remark on this clonotype: A much larger clonotype is one base distant, so this may be a read error. CDR3 region: CASSQGRGYKQYF. The DNA of the CDR3 is TGTGCCAGCAGCCAAGGCAGGGGCTACAAGCAGTACTTC. This chain joins TRBV3-1 and TRBJ2-7; a possible D gene is TRBD1 (6 bases). The CDR3 runs to 13 residues. Germline assignment: CDR1 LGHDT and CDR2 YNNKEL (reference sequence).

In this sample, this clonotype turned up many times. V gene TRBV6-5 combines with J gene TRBJ1-6; possible D gene TRBD1, 5 bases. Trimming pared 6 bases from V and 6 bases from J, leaving 12 bases between. The CDR3 sequence is 14 residues long. Germline values: CDR1 MNHEY, CDR2 SVGAGI. The CDR3 protein is CASSPGLINSPLHF. In nucleotides, the CDR3 is TGTGCCAGCAGCCCGGGACTGATTAATTCACCCCTCCACTTT.

This clonotype was seen many times. The V gene is TRBV6-1, the J gene TRBJ2-7; 10 nucleotides agree with TRBD2. V shed 6 bases and J 4 bases; nucleotides not matched to a gene: 15. The CDR3 length is 17 residues. Germline assignment: CDR1 MNHNS and CDR2 SASEGT. The CDR3 DNA sequence: TGTGCCAGCAGAAGGAAGGGGACAGCTAGCGGGAGTTACGAGCAGTACTTC. This translates into CASRRKGTASGSYEQYF.

This clonotype has ten or more counts. V is TRBV5-1 and J is TRBJ1-1; 7 nucleotides align to TRBD1. The CDR3 is made up of 14 amino acids. Germline assignment: CDR1 SGHRS and CDR2 YFSETQ. V gave up 5 bases and J gave up 4 bases; unmatched junction bases: 8. As DNA, the CDR3 is TGCGCCAGCAGACATGACGCAGGGGGCACTGAAGCTTTCTTT. Amino acid sequence: CASRHDAGGTEAFF.

As to this clonotype: Being one base from a much bigger clone, this may be a read error. The chain links TRBV9 to TRBJ1-1, with D perhaps matching TRBD1 (6 bases). The V gene's germline CDR1 is SGDLS and CDR2 YYNGEE. The CDR3 runs to 14 residues. CDR3 protein: CASSVVLGDTEDFF. In DNA form, the CDR3 reads TGTGCCAGCAGCGTAGTTCTGGGGGACACTGAAGATTTCTTT.

This clonotype appeared many times. The rearrangement joins TRBV5-1 to TRBJ1-1, with D possibly being TRBD1 (6 bases). CDR1 and CDR2 from the germline V gene are SGHRS and YFSETQ. The CDR3 is 16 residues long. Trimming removed 0 bases at V and 0 bases at J, with 12 bases between. The CDR3 reads CASSLGRGPMNTEAFF. CDR3 in DNA: TGCGCCAGCAGCTTGGGCAGGGGACCTATGAACACTGAAGCTTTCTTT.

This clonotype was detected only a few times. The chain has TRBV29-1 and TRBJ2-3, with D unresolved. This CDR3 comprises 12 residues. Between the trimmed V and J ends, which lost 7 bases and 0 bases, there was a span of 8 bases. Germline-derived CDR1 and CDR2 are SQVTM and ANQGSEA. CDR3: CSGTVSTDTQYF. The CDR3 DNA sequence: TGCAGCGGCACTGTTAGCACAGATACGCAGTATTTT.

The sample holds one count of this clonotype. V gene TRBV4-2 combines with J gene TRBJ1-2; unclear D gene. The length of the CDR3 is 13 residues. Deletions cut 10 bases from V and 3 bases from J, with 15 bases between. Germline V CDR1 and CDR2: LGHNA, YNFKEQ. CDR3 in DNA: TGTGCCATGGGCCCTGCGGGTTACTATGGCTACACCTTC. This codes for CAMGPAGYYGYTF.

The chain combines TRBV12-3 or TRBV12-4 with TRBJ1-2; D unclear. Trimming removed 6 bases at V and 5 bases at J, with 16 bases between. CDR3 size: 14 residues. CDR3 protein: CASSPQRSGYGYTF. The CDR3, as DNA: TGTGCCAGCAGCCCCCAGCGGTCAGGTTATGGCTACACCTTC.

This clonotype has a count of ten or more. The genes are TRBV20-1 and TRBJ2-7, with no clear D. CDR1 and CDR2 (germline): DFQATT, SNEGSKA (reference sequence). Trimming removed 7 bases at V and 1 base at J, with 14 bases between. This CDR3 spans 13 amino acids. CDR3 amino acids: CSEKGIRSYEQYF. The CDR3 region has the DNA TGCAGTGAAAAAGGGATACGGTCCTACGAGCAGTACTTC.

The J gene is TRBJ2-1, the V gene TRBV12-3 or TRBV12-4, with 7 positions matching TRBD2. The V and J ends lost 6 bases and 11 bases, in that order; junction bases with no gene match: 16. The CDR3 totals 15 residues. Here the CDR3 DNA reads TGTGCCAGCAGGCCTCTTCTGTATGGGACTACTCAGCAGTTCTTC. It codes for CASRPLLYGTTQQFF.

This clonotype occurred a few times. The V and J genes are TRBV19 and TRBJ1-2, with a weak D call TRBD1 (6 bases). The CDR3 is 13 amino acids. V shed 2 bases and J shed 6 bases, with 10 bases lying between them. Germline CDR1 is LNHDA and CDR2 is SQIVND (reference sequence). The CDR3 region has the DNA TGTGCCAGTAGTATACGGGGGCCGGATGGCTACACCTTC. Translated: CASSIRGPDGYTF.